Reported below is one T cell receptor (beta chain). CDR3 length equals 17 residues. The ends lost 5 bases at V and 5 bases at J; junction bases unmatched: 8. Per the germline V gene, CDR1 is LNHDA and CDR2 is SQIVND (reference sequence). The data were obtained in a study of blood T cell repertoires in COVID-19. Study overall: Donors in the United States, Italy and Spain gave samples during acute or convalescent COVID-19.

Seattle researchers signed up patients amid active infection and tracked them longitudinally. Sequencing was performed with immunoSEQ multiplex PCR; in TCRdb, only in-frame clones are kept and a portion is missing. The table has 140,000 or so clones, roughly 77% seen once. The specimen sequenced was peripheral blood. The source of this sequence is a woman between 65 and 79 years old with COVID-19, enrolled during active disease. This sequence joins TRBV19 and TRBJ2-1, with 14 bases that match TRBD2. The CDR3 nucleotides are TGTGCCAGTAGTTATGGGACTAGCGGGGGCCTTCACAATGAGCAGTTCTTC. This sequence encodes CASSYGTSGGLHNEQFF.